The subject of this entry is one T cell receptor (beta chain). Trimming removed 4 bases from V and 0 bases from J; junction bases left unmatched: 4. The CDR3 has 16 amino acids. Germline V lookup: CDR1 SGHAT, CDR2 FQNNGV. This specimen comes from a study of blood T cells in healthy people across ages. A sample-barcoded 5' primer and a J-beta primer mix were used in a second PCR of about 7 to 12 cycles. MiXCR, run by TCRdb on the 5' RACE reads, gives a single entry per CDR3 protein. Found here are 1.5 million to 2 million distinct CDR3 sequences, about 49% of them singletons; the top ten hold roughly 2%.

The chain recombines TRBV11-2 with TRBJ2-1; 9 bases map to TRBD2. The material sequenced was blood. The TCR was taken from a woman aged 40-49 years in good health. CDR3 loop: CASSSSGVSSYNEQFF. As DNA, the CDR3 is TGTGCCAGCAGCTCTAGCGGGGTTAGCTCCTACAATGAGCAGTTCTTC. The variable domain in full, completed from reference TRBV11-2 and TRBJ2-1, reads EAGVAQSPRYKIIEKRQSVAFWCNPISGHATLYWYQQILGQGPKLLIQFQNNGVVDDSQLPKDRFSAERLKGVDSTLKIQPAKLEDSAVYLCASSSSGVSSYNEQFFGPGTRLTVL.